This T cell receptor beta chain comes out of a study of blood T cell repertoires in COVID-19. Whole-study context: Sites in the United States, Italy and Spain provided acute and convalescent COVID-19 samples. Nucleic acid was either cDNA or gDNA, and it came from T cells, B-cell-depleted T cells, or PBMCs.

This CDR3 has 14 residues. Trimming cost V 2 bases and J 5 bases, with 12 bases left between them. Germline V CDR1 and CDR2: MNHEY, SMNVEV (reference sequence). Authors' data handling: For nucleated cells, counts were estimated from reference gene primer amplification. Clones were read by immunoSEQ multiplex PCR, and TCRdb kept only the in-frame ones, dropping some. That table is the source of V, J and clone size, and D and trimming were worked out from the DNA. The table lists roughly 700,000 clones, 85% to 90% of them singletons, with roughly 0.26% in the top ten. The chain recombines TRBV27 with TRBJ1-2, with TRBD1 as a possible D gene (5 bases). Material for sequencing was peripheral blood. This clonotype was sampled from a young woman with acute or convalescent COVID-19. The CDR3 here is CASSLRAGGYGYTF. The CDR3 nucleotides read TGTGCCAGCAGTTTAAGAGCGGGGGGTTATGGCTACACCTTC.